Below are 21 T cell receptor beta chains sequenced from a single sample in a study of early T cells in non-severe SARS-CoV-2 infection. Using its own MiXCR run on the 5' RACE reads, TCRdb lists one record per CDR3 protein. The sample shows around 82,000 distinct CDR3 sequences, roughly 15% of them seen only once. What was sequenced was whole blood. The source is an adult who was a healthcare worker with PCR-confirmed SARS-CoV-2 infection or an uninfected control (not recorded which).

This clonotype was seen a few times. V is TRBV5-1 and J is TRBJ2-3; a weak D match, TRBD1 (5 bases). The germline V gene encodes CDR1 SGHRS and CDR2 YFSETQ. This CDR3 region has 16 residues. V was cut by 3 bases and J by 0 bases, with 14 bases left in between. CDR3: CASSSGAPRSTDTQYF. CDR3 sequence (DNA): TGCGCCAGCAGCTCTGGGGCACCCAGGAGCACAGATACGCAGTATTTT.

This sequence joins TRBV5-4 and TRBJ2-3; D gene ambiguous. The CDR3 sequence is 15 residues long. CDR1 SGHNT and CDR2 YYREEE come from the germline V gene (reference sequence). V was cut by 4 bases and J by 1 base, with 13 bases left in between. CDR3 sequence reads: CASSPPPPGTDTQYF. The CDR3 DNA sequence: TGTGCCAGCAGCCCGCCCCCGCCCGGCACAGATACGCAGTATTTT.

This chain joins TRBV7-2 and TRBJ2-1; 8 positions match TRBD2. The CDR3 runs 15 residues. Per the germline V gene, CDR1 is SGHTA and CDR2 is FQGNSA. V lost 7 bases, J lost 1 base, and 6 bases stayed unmatched. The CDR3 here is CASKRVAGSYNEQFF. The CDR3 DNA reads as TGTGCCAGCAAACGGGTAGCGGGGTCCTACAATGAGCAGTTCTTC. Complete variable domain (other parts from reference TRBV7-2 and TRBJ2-1): GAGVSQSPSNKVTEKGKDVELRCDPISGHTALYWYRQSLGQGLEFLIYFQGNSAPDKSGLPSDRFSAERTGGSVSTLTIQRTQQEDSAVYLCASKRVAGSYNEQFFGPGTRLTVL.

The rearrangement links TRBV12-3 or TRBV12-4 to TRBJ2-2; 13 nucleotides line up with TRBD2. The trim removed 7 bases at V and 3 bases at J, leaving 14 bases unmatched. The CDR3 has 19 residues. CDR3 sequence: CASNPILGTSGEHTGELFF. The CDR3 DNA sequence: TGTGCCAGCAACCCTATACTCGGGACTAGCGGGGAGCACACCGGGGAGCTGTTTTTT.

This clonotype was counted ten times or more. The chain combines TRBV3-1 with TRBJ1-2; D is unclear. The V gene's germline CDR1 is LGHDT and CDR2 YNNKEL (reference sequence). CDR3 length: 13 amino acids. V was cut by 3 bases and J by 4 bases, with 9 bases left in between. Here the CDR3 DNA reads TGTGCCAGCAGCCAGTCCAGTTCCTATGGCTACACCTTC. Translation gives CASSQSSSYGYTF.

The chain recombines TRBV24-1 with TRBJ2-1, with 9 positions matching TRBD2. This CDR3 has 14 amino acids. Unmatched junction bases numbered 4, after V lost 7 bases and J lost 4 bases. Germline V lookup: CDR1 KGHDR, CDR2 SFDVKD. DNA for the CDR3: TGTGCCACCAGAGGTGCGGGGGGGTACAATGAGCAGTTCTTC. Translation gives CATRGAGGYNEQFF.

The sample holds a few counts of this clonotype. The chain uses TRBV12-5 and TRBJ2-5; tentatively, D is TRBD1 or TRBD2 (5 bases each). V gave up 5 bases and J gave up 7 bases, with 17 bases separating them. This CDR3 has 14 residues. From germline, CDR1 is LGHNT and CDR2 FRNRAP. Written as DNA, the CDR3 is TGTGCTAGTGGTGGGGGACCGATCCCAGGGACCCAGTACTTC. Translation gives CASGGGPIPGTQYF.

This clonotype showed up just a few times. The chain is built from TRBV24-1 and TRBJ1-1; 10 bases are a match to TRBD1. Germline assignment: CDR1 KGHDR and CDR2 SFDVKD. The trim removed 5 bases at V and 4 bases at J, leaving 0 bases unmatched. This CDR3 region has 13 residues. The CDR3 region has the DNA TGTGCCACCAGTGGGACAGGGGGCACTGAAGCTTTCTTT. Residues: CATSGTGGTEAFF.

This clonotype was observed a handful of times. The V call is TRBV11-3, the J call TRBJ2-3, with 8 nucleotides matching TRBD1. Germline assignment: CDR1 SGHNT and CDR2 YENEEA. After removal of 5 bases from V and 3 bases from J, the junction contained 7 bases not matched to a gene. The CDR3 runs to 15 residues. The CDR3 spells CASSATGDGTDTQYF. In DNA form, the CDR3 reads TGTGCCAGCAGCGCGACAGGGGACGGGACAGATACGCAGTATTTT.

This clonotype has only a few counts. The chain uses TRBV2 and TRBJ2-3, with D unresolved. Per the germline V gene, CDR1 is SNHLY and CDR2 is FYNNEI. The CDR3 consists of 14 residues. V lost 4 bases and J 0 bases, leaving 8 bases between the germline ends. The DNA of the CDR3 is TGTGCCAGCAGTGTTGGAGTTAGCACAGATACGCAGTATTTT. This sequence encodes CASSVGVSTDTQYF.

This clonotype was detected ten times or more. In nucleotides, the CDR3 is TGTGCCAGCAGCAAAGCCCCACAGGCCTCTGGAAACACCATATATTTT. Protein: CASSKAPQASGNTIYF. This sequence joins TRBV21-1 and TRBJ1-3; the table's D call, TRBD1, has no DNA check behind it. TRBV21-1 is a known pseudogene. The CDR3 has 16 amino acids.

This clonotype was seen many times. The V call is TRBV20-1, the J call TRBJ2-1; 9 bases agree with TRBD2. Germline assignment: CDR1 DFQATT and CDR2 SNEGSKA (reference sequence). The CDR3 covers 14 residues. Trimming removed 3 bases from V and 2 bases from J; junction bases left unmatched: 2. CDR3 in DNA: TGCAGTGCTAGGACTAGCGGAGCCTACAATGAGCAGTTCTTC. This encodes CSARTSGAYNEQFF.

In DNA form, the CDR3 reads TGCAGTGCCTCCGTCACTAGCGCACTATTCACAGATACGCAGTATTTT. The encoded protein is CSASVTSALFTDTQYF. The J gene is TRBJ2-3, the V gene TRBV20-1, with TRBD2 matching 7 bases. J was trimmed by 2 bases and V by 6 bases; bases with no gene match: 14. CDR1 and CDR2 (germline): DFQATT, SNEGSKA (reference sequence). This CDR3 is built from 16 residues.

This chain connects TRBV7-8 to TRBJ2-6; D is unresolved. Germline CDR1 reads SGHVS; CDR2 reads FQNEAQ. This CDR3 spans 18 amino acids. Trimming took 5 bases from V and 0 from J, leaving 17 bases between them. CDR3 loop: CASSPMTRQASGANVLTF. In DNA, the CDR3 is TGTGCCAGCAGCCCGATGACGCGTCAGGCCTCTGGGGCCAACGTCCTGACTTTC.

V gene TRBV7-6 combines with J gene TRBJ2-2, with 12 bases aligning to TRBD1. This CDR3 contains 17 residues. From germline, CDR1 is SGHVS and CDR2 FNYEAQ. J lost 4 bases, V lost 3 bases, and 6 bases had no gene match. The CDR3 reads CASSFGSGQGATGELFF. CDR3 bases: TGTGCCAGCAGCTTTGGTTCGGGACAGGGGGCCACCGGGGAGCTGTTTTTT.

This clonotype was observed a few times. This chain joins TRBV20-1 and TRBJ1-6, with D perhaps matching TRBD1 (5 bases). Germline CDR1 reads DFQATT; CDR2 reads SNEGSKA (reference sequence). The CDR3 covers 15 residues. V shed 6 bases and J shed 2 bases, with 14 bases lying between them. CDR3 bases: TGCAGTGCAGGGACCGGGATCCCCTATAATTCACCCCTCCACTTT. Protein sequence: CSAGTGIPYNSPLHF.

This clonotype was detected only a few times. The chain couples TRBV14 to TRBJ2-1; no definite D call. Germline loops: CDR1 SGHDN, CDR2 FVKESK. The V and J ends lost 2 bases and 9 bases respectively, with 8 bases between them. The CDR3 loop spans 12 amino acids. CDR3 sequence reads: CASSQFSGEQFF. The CDR3, as DNA: TGTGCCAGCAGCCAATTTTCTGGTGAGCAGTTCTTC.

This clonotype was seen at least ten times. The gene calls are TRBV12-3 or TRBV12-4 and TRBJ1-1; D is possibly TRBD1 (6 bases). This CDR3 has 14 residues. With 5 bases removed from V and 0 bases from J, the gap between germline ends came to 10 bases. This CDR3 reads CASSPQGLNTEAFF. In DNA form, the CDR3 reads TGTGCCAGCAGTCCGCAGGGGTTGAACACTGAAGCTTTCTTT.

In its sample, this clonotype was seen many times. The chain couples TRBV6-1 to TRBJ1-1; D is perhaps TRBD1 (5 bases). CDR1 MNHNS and CDR2 SASEGT come from the germline V gene. V was cut by 6 bases and J by 0 bases, with 11 bases left in between. There are 14 residues in the CDR3. The CDR3 DNA sequence: TGTGCCAGCAGCCGAGACAGCCTGAACACTGAAGCTTTCTTT. Protein product: CASSRDSLNTEAFF.

The chain is built from TRBV12-3 or TRBV12-4 and TRBJ1-2; D unclear. The CDR3 loop spans 15 amino acids. Trimming stripped 1 base from V and 0 bases from J, with 9 bases between. The CDR3 region is CASSLGPGANYGYTF. In nucleotides, the CDR3 is TGTGCCAGCAGTTTAGGGCCAGGAGCTAACTATGGCTACACCTTC.

This clonotype was seen a few times. The rearrangement joins TRBV6-1 to TRBJ2-1; a weak D match, TRBD2 (5 bases). The germline CDR1 and CDR2 sequences are MNHNS and SASEGT. V gave up 0 bases and J gave up 11 bases, with 14 bases separating them. The CDR3 contains 14 residues. For the CDR3, the DNA is TGTGCCAGCAGTGAAGCGCGGGCAGGTGGTAAGCAGTTCTTC. This encodes CASSEARAGGKQFF.